The 17 T cell receptor beta chains reported below all come from one sample, sequenced in a study of a mutant IDH1 vaccine in newly diagnosed glioma. Time point in this sample: week 35, safety follow-up. Each dose of the vaccine consisted of 300 ug of mutant IDH1 20-mer peptide, with topical imiquimod. The data were produced by immunoSEQ multiplex PCR, yet TCRdb's version contains in-frame clones alone and is incomplete. Among about 32,000 clones listed, 78% were seen once. These receptors are not linked to any known antigen. The specimen comprised PBMCs, sampled from a glioma patient whose treatment included an IDH1 peptide vaccine. The source is a woman aged 40 to 50 with glioma.

The J gene is TRBJ1-6, the V gene TRBV30, with no clear D. Per the germline V gene, CDR1 is GTSNPN and CDR2 is SVGIG (reference sequence). V was shortened by 3 bases and J by 0 bases, with 6 bases between the two germline ends. The CDR3 contains 14 residues. The CDR3 DNA sequence: TGTGCCTGGAGGGGCGGCTCCTATAATTCACCCCTCCACTTT. It specifies CAWRGGSYNSPLHF.

V and J are TRBV18 and TRBJ1-1; the D gene is possibly TRBD1 (5 bases). Trimming took 1 base from V and 12 from J, leaving 18 bases between them. Germline lookup yields CDR1 KGHSH and CDR2 LQKENI. The CDR3 extends over 14 amino acids. The CDR3 spells CASSPLPRAGGTFF. The CDR3 DNA reads TGTGCCAGCTCACCACTCCCTAGGGCGGGGGGAACTTTCTTT.

V and J are TRBV6-6 and TRBJ2-5; maybe TRBD2 (7 bases). The CDR3 totals 15 residues. Trimming took off 1 base at V and 5 bases at J, with 14 bases between the two ends. Per the germline V gene, CDR1 is MNHNY and CDR2 is SVGAGI (reference sequence). CDR3 loop: CASSYLRGASETQYF. The DNA of the CDR3 is TGTGCCAGCAGTTACTTACGGGGGGCCTCGGAGACCCAGTACTTC.

This rearrangement joins TRBV9 to TRBJ2-1; TRBD1 is a possible D gene (6 bases). This CDR3 region has 14 residues. With 6 bases removed from V and 5 bases from J, the gap between germline ends came to 15 bases. Germline V gene lookup returns CDR1 SGDLS and CDR2 YYNGEE. The CDR3 nucleotides read TGTGCCAGCACCCCACTAACAGGGCACAATGAGCAGTTCTTC. This gives the protein CASTPLTGHNEQFF.

This chain uses TRBV5-4 with TRBJ1-2; no clear D gene. The CDR3 is 15 residues long. CDR1 and CDR2 from the germline V gene are SGHNT and YYREEE (reference sequence). V shed 3 bases and J shed 2 bases, with 14 bases lying between them. CDR3 sequence reads: CASSWTLSENYGYTF. The DNA of the CDR3 is TGTGCCAGCAGCTGGACCCTGAGCGAGAACTATGGCTACACCTTC.

The chain links TRBV13 to TRBJ2-2; 9 positions agree with TRBD2. Germline CDR1 PRHDT, CDR2 FYEKMQ (reference sequence). V shed 5 bases, J shed 7 bases, and the junction held 17 bases outside the gene matches. This CDR3 region has 18 residues. CDR3 DNA sequence: TGTGCCAGCAGCGTACTAACGAGCGCGGGGGGGCGGATCGGGGAGCTGTTTTTT. Amino acids: CASSVLTSAGGRIGELFF.

This chain links TRBV23-1 with TRBJ2-1; D not resolved. TRBV23-1 is annotated as an ORF whose role is uncertain. The CDR3 spans 12 residues. The V and J ends lost 6 bases and 9 bases respectively, with 12 bases between them. Here the CDR3 reads CASSRGWGEQFF. The CDR3 region has the DNA TGCGCCAGCAGCCGTGGATGGGGTGAGCAGTTCTTC.

V usage is TRBV2 and J usage is TRBJ1-6; 7 positions agree with TRBD1. CDR3 length: 14 residues. Looked up from germline, CDR1 is SNHLY and CDR2 is FYNNEI. Trimming cost V 7 bases and J 6 bases; bases outside gene matches: 6. CDR3 nucleotide sequence: TGTGCCAGCACCCCGGGACAGCGTAATTCACCCCTCCACTTT. It yields the protein CASTPGQRNSPLHF.

The gene calls are TRBV6-5 and TRBJ1-4; 7 bases line up with TRBD1. Trimming took 4 bases from V and 12 from J; bases not matched to a gene: 8. CDR3 length equals 13 residues. Germline V gives CDR1 MNHEY, CDR2 SVGAGI. CDR3 sequence: CASSFRQGEELFF. In DNA form, the CDR3 reads TGTGCCAGCAGTTTTCGACAGGGTGAGGAACTGTTTTTT.

The chain has TRBV2 and TRBJ2-5; 12 bases agree with TRBD2. CDR3 length equals 17 residues. Germline CDR1 and CDR2: SNHLY and FYNNEI. V lost 5 bases and J lost 2; bases outside the gene matches: 9. The CDR3: CASSPSWTSGKQETQYF. CDR3 DNA: TGTGCCAGCAGTCCTTCCTGGACTAGCGGGAAACAAGAGACCCAGTACTTC.

J is TRBJ2-3 and V is TRBV9; weak D call: TRBD1 (5 bases). The ends were cut back, 4 bases at V and 2 bases at J, with 17 bases in the middle. Per the germline V gene, CDR1 is SGDLS and CDR2 is YYNGEE. The CDR3 has 16 amino acids. CDR3 sequence (DNA): TGTGCCAGCAGCATAACGCTGGACATCCACACAGATACGCAGTATTTT. It yields the protein CASSITLDIHTDTQYF.

The chain joins TRBV6-1 to TRBJ1-6; D may be TRBD1 (5 bases). V lost 6 bases and J 10 bases, leaving 16 bases between the germline ends. Germline CDR1 MNHNS, CDR2 SASEGT. The CDR3 covers 14 residues. CDR3 amino acids: CASSPGGGGSPLHF. The DNA of the CDR3 is TGTGCCAGCAGCCCCGGGGGAGGCGGATCACCCCTCCACTTT.

This rearrangement joins TRBV5-6 to TRBJ2-3; D is unclear. Trimming shortened V by 4 bases and J by 2 bases, and 11 bases separated the two germline ends. This CDR3 is built from 14 residues. Per the germline V gene, CDR1 is SGHDT and CDR2 is YYEEEE. CDR3 nucleotide sequence: TGTGCCAGCAGCAGCCGGGCCCACACAGATACGCAGTATTTT. Amino acids: CASSSRAHTDTQYF.

The rearrangement uses TRBV7-8 and TRBJ2-1; 8 bases line up with TRBD2. This CDR3 has 17 residues. V gave up 5 bases and J gave up 3 bases; unmatched junction bases: 12. Per the germline V gene, CDR1 is SGHVS and CDR2 is FQNEAQ. Written as DNA, the CDR3 is TGTGCCAGCAGCGAAGAAATGGGCGGGGGGATCTACAATGAGCAGTTCTTC. This sequence encodes CASSEEMGGGIYNEQFF. Using reference TRBV7-8 and TRBJ2-1 for the parts outside the CDR3, the full variable domain is GAGVSQSPRYKVAKRGQDVALRCDPISGHVSLFWYQQALGQGPEFLTYFQNEAQLDKSGLPSDRFFAERPEGSVSTLKIQRTQQEDSAVYLCASSEEMGGGIYNEQFFGPGTRLTVL.

The chain is built from TRBV6-1 and TRBJ2-3; the D gene is possibly TRBD1 (6 bases). V dropped 4 bases and J dropped 3 bases, with 14 bases sitting between them. This CDR3 spans 15 amino acids. Germline-derived CDR1 and CDR2 are MNHNS and SASEGT. The CDR3 reads CASSGAGAVTDTQYF. The CDR3 coding sequence is TGTGCCAGCAGTGGGGCAGGGGCAGTAACAGATACGCAGTATTTT.

V usage is TRBV5-8 and J usage is TRBJ1-5; no reliable D call. V was pared by 0 bases and J by 2 bases, with 6 bases between. The CDR3 sequence is 14 residues long. CDR1 is SGHTS, CDR2 YDEGEE, per germline. The CDR3 here is CASSLVVGNQPQHF. CDR3 coding DNA: TGTGCCAGCAGCTTGGTAGTTGGCAATCAGCCCCAGCATTTT.

CDR3 region: CASSPWTGRNTEAFF. In nucleotides, the CDR3 is TGTGCCAGCAGCCCCTGGACAGGGAGAAACACTGAAGCTTTCTTT. The V call is TRBV7-9, the J call TRBJ1-1; the match to TRBD1 covers 8 bases. Germline CDR1 and CDR2: SEHNR and FQNEAQ (reference sequence). The CDR3 sequence is 15 residues long. V was pared by 5 bases and J by 2 bases, with 7 bases of the junction left unmatched.